This TCR beta chain was captured in a study of T-cell memory formation after mild COVID-19. Study-level background: In these data, TCR clusters were largely donor specific. Study results and caveats: While clones contracting from day 15 to 85 were balanced between CD4 and CD8, later expanders leaned CD4+. That cross-reactive memory joined was suggested by some responding clones appearing in pre-infection memory. CD4+ contracting clones were mainly CM and EM; CD8+ ones, EMRA.

This clonotype has only a few counts. Antigen specificity is unknown. TCRdb processed the 5' RACE reads anew with MiXCR; each CDR3 protein has one entry. The sample carries over 350,000 distinct CDR3 sequences, 24% recorded once. This receptor was obtained from an adult woman who had mild COVID-19 (a few samples of this study predate the infection). Cell type and time point are not known. Specimen: PBMCs or a T cell subset sorted from them (not recorded which).

CDR3 in amino acids: CASSMRGQETFASYEQYF. Here the CDR3 DNA reads TGCGCCAGCAGCATGAGGGGACAGGAGACTTTCGCCTCCTACGAGCAGTACTTC. The gene calls are TRBV5-1 and TRBJ2-7; 8 bases line up with TRBD1. After removal of 4 bases from V and 0 bases from J, the junction contained 15 bases not matched to a gene. CDR1 is SGHRS and CDR2 is YFSETQ in the germline V gene. The CDR3 runs to 18 residues.